Below are 14 T cell receptor beta chains sequenced from a single sample in a study of regulatory T cells in long-lasting Graves disease. Time point defined: persistent/refractory GD, antithyroid drugs over 5 years with positive TRAb. Construction of the TCR library relied on RNA isolated from PBMCs. CDR3 regions were amplified by Arm-PCR using iRepertoire HTBI primers to build TCR beta libraries. MiXCR, applied by TCRdb to the multiplex PCR reads, yields one record per CDR3 protein. The sample records around 450,000 distinct CDR3 sequences, about 22% being singletons. This material consisted of peripheral blood mononuclear cells (PBMCs), taken when the disease was refractory, from a patient treated with antithyroid drugs. The origin of the receptors is a female donor with Graves disease.

This clonotype was counted once. The chain recombines TRBV29-1 with TRBJ2-6; possibly TRBD1 or TRBD2 for D (5 bases each). Germline V gene data show CDR1 as SQVTM and CDR2 as ANQGSEA. The ends were cut back, 2 bases at V and 3 bases at J, with 14 bases in the middle. There are 16 residues in the CDR3. In nucleotides, the CDR3 is TGCAGCGTTGAAAGCGGCAGGGAGCTTGGGGCCAACGTCCTGACTTTC. This encodes CSVESGRELGANVLTF.

This clonotype was seen many times. The gene calls are TRBV24-1 and TRBJ2-5, with TRBD2 identical over 7 bases. J gave up 4 bases and V 2 bases, and 15 bases lay outside the gene matches. The CDR3 spans 18 residues. CDR1 is KGHDR and CDR2 is SFDVKD in the germline V gene. In DNA, the CDR3 is TGTGCCACCAGTGATTCCCTAAAAGCGTCCCCGGGGGGAGAGACCCAGTACTTC. It codes for CATSDSLKASPGGETQYF.

The chain uses TRBV7-3 and TRBJ1-1; no definite D call. CDR3 length: 13 residues. Trimming took off 1 base at V and 3 bases at J, with 6 bases between the two ends. CDR1 and CDR2 (germline): SGHTA, FQGTGA. This CDR3 is CASSLNSYTEAFF. In DNA form, the CDR3 reads TGTGCCAGCAGCTTAAATAGCTACACTGAAGCTTTCTTT.

This clonotype was detected ten times or more. V gene TRBV28 combines with J gene TRBJ2-7; unclear D gene. Trimming cost V 3 bases and J 6 bases, with 9 bases left between them. Per the germline V gene, CDR1 is MDHEN and CDR2 is SYDVKM. The CDR3 runs to 12 residues. For the CDR3, the DNA is TGTGCCAGCAGTTTGGGTTCCGCCGAGCAGTACTTC. This encodes CASSLGSAEQYF.

The chain recombines TRBV19 with TRBJ2-5; D gene unclear. The CDR3 length is 14 residues. The germline gives CDR1 LNHDA, CDR2 SQIVND (reference sequence). The V gene lost 7 bases and the J gene lost 2 bases, with 14 bases spanning the gap. As DNA, the CDR3 is TGTGCCAGTAAGTTTTCAGGAGAACAAGAGACCCAGTACTTC. Translated: CASKFSGEQETQYF.

This clonotype was seen a handful of times. This rearrangement joins TRBV7-2 to TRBJ1-5; D gene unclear. Germline loops: CDR1 SGHTA, CDR2 FQGNSA. V lost 1 base and J 9 bases, leaving 13 bases between the germline ends. The CDR3 extends over 14 amino acids. The CDR3 here is CASSLGLTVTPQHF. The CDR3 DNA sequence: TGTGCCAGCAGCTTAGGGTTGACTGTGACGCCCCAGCATTTT.

The rearrangement joins TRBV9 to TRBJ1-1; the D is unclear. Germline CDR1 and CDR2: SGDLS and YYNGEE. The CDR3 has 13 residues. V dropped 0 bases and J dropped 8 bases, with 11 bases sitting between them. CDR3 sequence (DNA): TGTGCCAGCAGCGTAGAAGGAGGGCTAGAAGCTTTCTTT. The encoded protein is CASSVEGGLEAFF.

In its sample, this clonotype was seen many times. This chain joins TRBV7-2 and TRBJ1-3; TRBD1 matches 8 bases. The CDR3 is made up of 16 amino acids. Trimming cost V 3 bases and J 0 bases; bases outside gene matches: 4. Germline lookup yields CDR1 SGHTA and CDR2 FQGNSA. Written as DNA, the CDR3 is TGTGCCAGCAGCTTGGGACAGGTCGTCTCTGGAAACACCATATATTTT. It codes for CASSLGQVVSGNTIYF.

This clonotype was observed many times. V gene TRBV12-3 or TRBV12-4 combines with J gene TRBJ2-2; possibly TRBD1 for D (6 bases). The CDR3 has 15 residues. Trimming took 6 bases from V and 4 from J, leaving 15 bases between them. For the CDR3, the DNA is TGTGCCAGCAGGGTGACAGGTCGTGGCACCGGGGAGCTGTTTTTT. Translated: CASRVTGRGTGELFF.

This clonotype was seen a few times. The rearrangement joins TRBV20-1 to TRBJ1-1; TRBD1 matches 12 bases. The CDR3 is made up of 14 amino acids. The ends lost 0 bases at V and 6 bases at J; junction bases unmatched: 2. CDR1 DFQATT and CDR2 SNEGSKA come from the germline V gene (reference sequence). The CDR3 loop is CSARDGTGGAEAFF. In DNA, the CDR3 is TGCAGTGCTAGAGACGGGACAGGGGGCGCTGAAGCTTTCTTT.

This clonotype occurred many times. This chain joins TRBV28 and TRBJ1-1; D is perhaps TRBD1 (5 bases). CDR1 MDHEN and CDR2 SYDVKM come from the germline V gene. V lost 6 bases and J 0 bases, leaving 11 bases between the germline ends. The CDR3 is 14 amino acids. CDR3 nucleotide sequence: TGTGCCAGCAGCCGGGGCGGCATGAACACTGAAGCTTTCTTT. It encodes CASSRGGMNTEAFF. The entire variable domain, with the rest obtained from reference TRBV28 and TRBJ1-1, is as follows: DVKVTQSSRYLVKRTGEKVFLECVQDMDHENMFWYRQDPGLGLRLIYFSYDVKMKEKGDIPEGYSVSREKKERFSLILESASTNQTSMYLCASSRGGMNTEAFFGQGTRLTVV.

Comments on this clonotype: A much more abundant neighbour one base away suggests this may be a read error. This rearrangement joins TRBV12-3 or TRBV12-4 to TRBJ1-4; 7 positions match TRBD1. The V gene end was trimmed by 7 bases and the J gene end by 3 bases; junction bases not matched to a gene: 5. The CDR3 is made up of 14 amino acids. The CDR3 bases are TGTGCCAGCAATCGACAGGGTCCTAATGAAAAACTGTTTTTT. Protein: CASNRQGPNEKLFF.

The chain combines TRBV7-6 with TRBJ2-2; 12 bases line up with TRBD2. V dropped 2 bases and J dropped 7; count of bases not matched to a gene: 8. Germline-derived CDR1 and CDR2 are SGHVS and FNYEAQ. The CDR3 runs 17 residues. In nucleotides, the CDR3 is TGTGCCAGCAGCTTAAGTCCTAGCGGGAGGGCCGACGGGGAGCTGTTTTTT. Protein product: CASSLSPSGRADGELFF.

The sample holds a few counts of this clonotype. The V call is TRBV7-2, the J call TRBJ2-7; D tentatively reads TRBD1 or TRBD2 (5 bases each). Trimming pared 5 bases from V and 10 bases from J, leaving 24 bases between. The CDR3 extends over 15 amino acids. Looked up from germline, CDR1 is SGHTA and CDR2 is FQGNSA. The CDR3 DNA follows: TGTGCCAGCAGCCCCCGGCCCGAGGGGACGGTCCATCAGTACTTC. Translating it yields CASSPRPEGTVHQYF.